A single sample gave rise to the 13 T cell receptor beta chains below, sequenced in a study of beta chain features in type 1 diabetes. Study-wide results and caveats: When Type 1 diabetes patients were examined, their TCRB CDR3s proved moderately but significantly shorter in all four CD4+ subsets.

Antigen specificity for these receptors is unknown. The whole isolated RNA underwent reverse transcription, so sequencing captured expressed TCRB transcripts. Here immunoSEQ multiplex PCR was the method, and the copy in TCRdb shows in-frame clones only, minus some. Found here are over 650,000 clones, more than 12% of them singletons; the top ten hold just under 0.04%. The specimen was naive CD4+ T cells from blood. These receptors all come from a young man with type 1 diabetes.

The chain carries TRBV9 and TRBJ2-5; D perhaps matches TRBD1 (6 bases). The CDR3 sequence is 13 residues long. From germline, CDR1 is SGDLS and CDR2 YYNGEE. The V gene lost 3 bases and the J gene lost 5 bases, with 11 bases spanning the gap. The CDR3 DNA reads as TGTGCCAGCAGCGCTACAGGGTTTGAGACCCAGTACTTC. Its protein is CASSATGFETQYF.

In this sample, this clone turned up a few times. The DNA of the CDR3 is TGTGCCAGCAGTTTTATAACGGACTTCAATTCACCCCTCCACTTT. This gives the protein CASSFITDFNSPLHF. The chain employs TRBV28 and TRBJ1-6; D is unresolved. Looked up from germline, CDR1 is MDHEN and CDR2 is SYDVKM. V lost 3 bases and J lost 7, with 13 bases in between. The CDR3 spans 15 residues.

V usage is TRBV7-2 and J usage is TRBJ2-5; D not resolved. The V end lost 5 bases, the J end lost 2 bases, and 15 bases lay between the germline ends. This CDR3 is built from 15 residues. Germline values: CDR1 SGHTA, CDR2 FQGNSA. CDR3 amino acids: CASSRGPYAQETQYF. The CDR3 coding sequence is TGTGCCAGCAGCCGTGGCCCGTACGCTCAAGAGACCCAGTACTTC.

This clone turned up a few times. This chain joins TRBV7-9 and TRBJ2-4; 9 bases fit TRBD1. The germline gives CDR1 SEHNR, CDR2 FQNEAQ (reference sequence). V gave up 4 bases and J gave up 7 bases; unmatched junction bases: 8. There are 15 residues in the CDR3. The CDR3 DNA sequence: TGTGCCAGCAGCTCCTCACAGGGGGCGGGGAACATTCAGTACTTC. The encoded protein is CASSSSQGAGNIQYF.

The chain links TRBV30 to TRBJ2-7; a possible D gene is TRBD1 (5 bases). V dropped 3 bases and J dropped 7 bases, with 13 bases sitting between them. Germline V gene lookup returns CDR1 GTSNPN and CDR2 SVGIG (reference sequence). CDR3 length: 12 amino acids. The chain's CDR3 is CAWRAGKGEQYF. The CDR3 coding sequence is TGTGCCTGGAGAGCAGGGAAGGGGGAGCAGTACTTC.

In this sample, this clone turned up a few times. This chain connects TRBV9 to TRBJ1-5, with D perhaps TRBD1 (5 bases). Germline CDR1 is SGDLS and CDR2 is YYNGEE. V was pared by 4 bases and J by 0 bases, with 11 bases between. This CDR3 comprises 15 residues. CDR3 nucleotides: TGTGCCAGCAGCTCGACAGCCTATAGCAATCAGCCCCAGCATTTT. It translates to CASSSTAYSNQPQHF.

The chain carries TRBV5-1 and TRBJ2-1; maybe TRBD1 (7 bases). Per germline, CDR1 SGHRS and CDR2 YFSETQ. CDR3 length: 17 amino acids. Trimming left V 0 bases short and J 3 bases short, with 16 bases between. The CDR3 here is CASSLARQGGNYNEQFF. The DNA for the CDR3 is TGCGCCAGCAGCTTGGCTCGTCAGGGGGGTAACTACAATGAGCAGTTCTTC.

This clone was counted a few times. The chain recombines TRBV7-2 with TRBJ1-2, with D unresolved. CDR3 length: 15 residues. Deletions cut 3 bases from V and 5 bases from J, with 16 bases between. Per the germline V gene, CDR1 is SGHTA and CDR2 is FQGNSA. CDR3 in amino acids: CASSFSPSQQYGYTF. The CDR3 DNA reads as TGTGCCAGCAGCTTCTCCCCATCCCAGCAGTATGGCTACACCTTC.

V and J are TRBV9 and TRBJ2-1; no firm D call. V was clipped by 0 bases and J by 1 base, with 8 bases between them. This CDR3 is built from 15 residues. In germline, CDR1 is SGDLS, CDR2 YYNGEE. The CDR3 nucleotides are TGTGCCAGCAGCGTAGCCGGGTGGTCCTACAATGAGCAGTTCTTC. It is translated as CASSVAGWSYNEQFF. Drawing the rest from reference TRBV9 and TRBJ2-1, the complete variable domain is DSGVTQTPKHLITATGQRVTLRCSPRSGDLSVYWYQQSLDQGLQFLIQYYNGEERAKGNILERFSAQQFPDLHSELNLSSLELGDSALYFCASSVAGWSYNEQFFGPGTRLTVL.

The J gene is TRBJ2-3, the V gene TRBV7-9; 12 nucleotides line up with TRBD1. V gave up 5 bases and J gave up 0 bases; unmatched junction bases: 9. Germline-derived CDR1 and CDR2 are SEHNR and FQNEAQ (reference sequence). The CDR3 length is 18 residues. The CDR3 sequence is CASSRTGTGGSSTDTQYF. Here the CDR3 DNA reads TGTGCCAGCAGCCGAACCGGGACAGGGGGCTCTAGCACAGATACGCAGTATTTT.

This clone occurred a few times. The rearrangement uses TRBV20-1 and TRBJ2-5; no firm D call. CDR3 length equals 11 residues. CDR1 is DFQATT, CDR2 SNEGSKA, per germline (reference sequence). Deletions cut 5 bases from V and 4 bases from J, with 8 bases between. The CDR3 sequence is CSAPVLETQYF. The CDR3 coding sequence is TGCAGTGCTCCTGTTCTAGAGACCCAGTACTTC.

There are a few counts of this clone. This chain uses TRBV18 with TRBJ1-6; D unclear. The CDR3 extends over 14 amino acids. V lost 3 bases and J 8 bases, leaving 11 bases between the germline ends. Germline CDR1 and CDR2: KGHSH and LQKENI. CDR3 nucleotides: TGTGCCAGCTCACCGCGGACGGAGGATTCACCCCTCCACTTT. It codes for CASSPRTEDSPLHF. The full variable domain, its missing parts supplied by reference TRBV18 and TRBJ1-6, is NAGVMQNPRHLVRRRGQEARLRCSPMKGHSHVYWYRQLPEEGLKFMVYLQKENIIDESGMPKERFSAEFPKEGPSILRIQQVVRGDSAAYFCASSPRTEDSPLHFGNGTRLTVT.

Only a few counts were recorded for this clone. The V call is TRBV4-3, the J call TRBJ1-2; 11 bases match TRBD1. The junction had 4 bases not matched to a gene; V was cut back by 2 bases and J by 8 bases. The CDR3 has 14 amino acids. The germline gives CDR1 LGHNA, CDR2 YSLEER. This CDR3 is CASSQRTGGLGYTF. Written as DNA, the CDR3 is TGCGCCAGCAGCCAAAGGACAGGGGGCTTGGGCTACACCTTC.